Below, 18 T cell receptor beta chains from the same sample are listed, as sequenced in a study of OX40 agonist ivuxolimab in advanced cancers. The assay was immunoSEQ multiplex PCR, and TCRdb's table has in-frame clones only and misses some. The table includes about 80,000 clones, around nine tenths detected once. Source: CD4+ or CD8+ T cells sorted from blood, taken in a trial of the OX40 agonist ivuxolimab. The source of these receptors is an adult with an advanced solid tumor such as melanoma, head and neck, liver or kidney cancer.

This clone is a singleton in its sample. The rearrangement uses TRBV28 and TRBJ1-6; D is ambiguous. The CDR3 length is 16 residues. The V end was cut by 5 bases, the J end by 0 bases, with 11 bases between. The germline V gene has CDR1 MDHEN and CDR2 SYDVKM. CDR3: CASSTAGSSYNSPLHF. The CDR3 DNA reads TGTGCCAGCAGTACCGCCGGCAGCTCCTATAATTCACCCCTCCACTTT.

The chain uses TRBV30 and TRBJ2-2; weak D call: TRBD1 (6 bases). This CDR3 has 14 amino acids. V was shortened by 3 bases and J by 4 bases, with 12 bases between the two germline ends. Germline CDR1 is GTSNPN and CDR2 is SVGIG (reference sequence). The CDR3 is CAWRRDKSTGELFF. In nucleotides, the CDR3 is TGTGCCTGGAGACGGGACAAAAGCACCGGGGAGCTGTTTTTT.

V is TRBV2 and J is TRBJ2-1, with TRBD2 matching 13 bases. The V segment lost 5 bases and the J segment 10 bases; nucleotides outside the gene matches: 11. The CDR3 has 16 amino acids. Per germline, CDR1 SNHLY and CDR2 FYNNEI. This CDR3 reads CASSRYGLAGENEQFF. CDR3 nucleotides: TGTGCCAGCAGTCGATATGGACTAGCGGGAGAAAACGAGCAGTTCTTC.

This clone was detected only once. The V and J genes are TRBV4-1 and TRBJ2-1; either TRBD1 or TRBD2 may supply D (5 bases each). This CDR3 has 14 amino acids. V lost 2 bases, J lost 5 bases, and 10 bases lay in between. Germline CDR1 is MGHRA and CDR2 is YSYEKL. The CDR3 loop is CASSQRDADNEQFF. CDR3 DNA sequence: TGCGCCAGCAGCCAACGGGACGCTGACAATGAGCAGTTCTTC.

V gene TRBV11-2 combines with J gene TRBJ2-2, with a weak D call TRBD1 (5 bases). The CDR3 loop spans 15 amino acids. In germline, CDR1 is SGHAT, CDR2 FQNNGV. Trimming removed 5 bases from V and 6 bases from J, with 16 bases in between. Here the CDR3 reads CASSADSLRAGELFF. CDR3 sequence (DNA): TGTGCCAGCAGCGCAGACAGTCTTAGGGCCGGGGAGCTGTTTTTT.

This chain links TRBV4-2 with TRBJ2-7; possibly TRBD1 for D (5 bases). The CDR3 runs 14 residues. The germline V gene encodes CDR1 LGHNA and CDR2 YNFKEQ. The V gene lost 0 bases and the J gene lost 0 bases, with 6 bases spanning the gap. The CDR3 nucleotides read TGTGCCAGCAGCCAAGACGACAGCTCCTACGAGCAGTACTTC. The encoded protein is CASSQDDSSYEQYF.

The genes are TRBV19 and TRBJ1-1; 8 bases match TRBD1. The trim removed 7 bases at V and 4 bases at J, leaving 5 bases unmatched. This CDR3 is built from 13 residues. Germline V gives CDR1 LNHDA, CDR2 SQIVND (reference sequence). This CDR3 is CASMDRVSTEAFF. As DNA, the CDR3 is TGTGCCAGTATGGACAGGGTATCCACTGAAGCTTTCTTT.

On this clone: The junction differs from germline at one of its ends, possibly a read error. This sequence joins TRBV11-3 and TRBJ2-1, with a possible D match to TRBD2 (5 bases). The V gene's germline CDR1 is SGHNT and CDR2 YENEEA. This CDR3 region has 12 residues. CDR3: CASSLDWGERFF. CDR3 nucleotides: TGTGCCAGCAGCTTAGATTGGGGAGAGCGGTTCTTC.

This chain connects TRBV27 to TRBJ2-7; D may match TRBD1 or TRBD2 (5 bases each). Trimming cost V 3 bases and J 5 bases, with 14 bases left between them. The CDR3 has 14 amino acids. CDR1 and CDR2 from the germline V gene are MNHEY and SMNVEV (reference sequence). CDR3 protein: CASSLAGPRDEQYF. The CDR3 DNA sequence: TGTGCCAGCAGTTTGGCGGGTCCCAGGGACGAGCAGTACTTC.

This clone was counted only a few times. This chain joins TRBV9 and TRBJ2-3; D possibly corresponds to TRBD2 (7 bases). V was pared by 0 bases and J by 5 bases, with 13 bases between. The CDR3 is 15 amino acids. The germline V gene encodes CDR1 SGDLS and CDR2 YYNGEE. CDR3: CASSVGGGGGDTQYF. CDR3 sequence (DNA): TGTGCCAGCAGCGTAGGCGGGGGCGGAGGAGATACGCAGTATTTT.

The chain couples TRBV7-2 to TRBJ2-1; 9 bases match TRBD2. The CDR3 has 14 residues. V lost 1 base to trimming and J lost 5 bases; unmatched junction nucleotides: 0. Germline CDR1 SGHTA, CDR2 FQGNSA. The CDR3 DNA is TGTGCCAGCAGCTTAGGACTAGCGGACAATGAGCAGTTCTTC. This codes for CASSLGLADNEQFF.

This sequence joins TRBV7-8 and TRBJ2-5; 10 positions agree with TRBD2. V lost 1 base, J lost 5 bases, and 7 bases stayed unmatched. Germline V gene data show CDR1 as SGHVS and CDR2 as FQNEAQ. CDR3 length: 16 amino acids. The CDR3 protein is CASSLGTSGIGETQYF. CDR3 nucleotides: TGTGCCAGCAGCTTAGGAACTAGCGGGATTGGTGAGACCCAGTACTTC.

The chain employs TRBV19 and TRBJ2-1, with a weak D call TRBD2 (6 bases). Germline V CDR1 and CDR2: LNHDA, SQIVND (reference sequence). V lost 6 bases to trimming and J lost 4 bases, with 13 bases between them. The length of the CDR3 is 14 residues. The CDR3 is CASRRESGYNEQFF. DNA for the CDR3: TGTGCCAGTAGGAGGGAGAGCGGGTACAATGAGCAGTTCTTC.

The V and J genes are TRBV11-3 and TRBJ2-7, with 7 bases lining up with TRBD1. CDR3 length equals 14 residues. The trim removed 5 bases at V and 1 base at J, leaving 5 bases unmatched. Germline values: CDR1 SGHNT, CDR2 YENEEA. In DNA, the CDR3 is TGTGCCAGCAGCCCGACAGGGATGTCCTACGAGCAGTACTTC. Its translation is CASSPTGMSYEQYF.

CDR3 nucleotides: TGCAGCGTTGGAGAGCCGACGGGGGGCTACACCTTC. As protein: CSVGEPTGGYTF. The chain combines TRBV29-1 with TRBJ1-2; D unresolved. The germline V gene encodes CDR1 SQVTM and CDR2 ANQGSEA. Trimming pared 4 bases from V and 8 bases from J, leaving 14 bases between. CDR3 size: 12 residues.

This rearrangement joins TRBV10-3 to TRBJ2-7; D assignment may be TRBD1 or TRBD2 (5 bases each). CDR1 and CDR2 from the germline V gene are ENHRY and SYGVKD. The V end was cut by 10 bases, the J end by 0 bases, with 13 bases between. The CDR3 runs to 13 residues. The CDR3, as DNA: TGTGCCACCATTGAGGGGAACTCCTACGAGCAGTACTTC. Its translation is CATIEGNSYEQYF.

The J gene is TRBJ1-1, the V gene TRBV7-8; a weak D match, TRBD1 (6 bases). Looked up from germline, CDR1 is SGHVS and CDR2 is FQNEAQ. The length of the CDR3 is 18 residues. V dropped 4 bases and J dropped 0 bases, with 21 bases sitting between them. Here the CDR3 DNA reads TGTGCCAGCAGCTCGTCACTGGGGGGCGTTCGTATGAACACTGAAGCTTTCTTT. This codes for CASSSSLGGVRMNTEAFF.

The chain uses TRBV9 and TRBJ1-1; D not resolved. V lost 1 base to trimming and J lost 2 bases, with 6 bases between them. CDR3 length equals 13 residues. The germline V gene has CDR1 SGDLS and CDR2 YYNGEE. The CDR3 loop is CASSVLPNTEAFF. CDR3 nucleotides: TGTGCCAGCAGCGTACTACCCAACACTGAAGCTTTCTTT.